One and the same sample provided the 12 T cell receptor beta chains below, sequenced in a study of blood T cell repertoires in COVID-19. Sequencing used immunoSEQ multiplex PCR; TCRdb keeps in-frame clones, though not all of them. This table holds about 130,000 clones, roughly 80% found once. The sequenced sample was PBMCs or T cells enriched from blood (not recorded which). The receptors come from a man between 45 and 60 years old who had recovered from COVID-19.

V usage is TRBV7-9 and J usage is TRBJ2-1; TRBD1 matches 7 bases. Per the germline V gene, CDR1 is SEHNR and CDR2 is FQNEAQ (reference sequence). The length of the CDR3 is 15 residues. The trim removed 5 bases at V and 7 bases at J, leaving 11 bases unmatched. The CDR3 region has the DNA TGTGCCAGCAGCCTTAGACAGGGTTCGCAGAATGAGCAGTTCTTC. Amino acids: CASSLRQGSQNEQFF. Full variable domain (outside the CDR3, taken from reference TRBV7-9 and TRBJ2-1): DTGVSQNPRHKITKRGQNVTFRCDPISEHNRLYWYRQTLGQGPEFLTYFQNEAQLEKSRLLSDRFSAERPKGSFSTLEIQRTEQGDSAMYLCASSLRQGSQNEQFFGPGTRLTVL.

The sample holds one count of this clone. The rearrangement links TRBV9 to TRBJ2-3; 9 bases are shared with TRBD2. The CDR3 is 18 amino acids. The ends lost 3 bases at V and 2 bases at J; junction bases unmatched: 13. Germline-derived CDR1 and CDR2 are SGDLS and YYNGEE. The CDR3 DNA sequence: TGTGCCAGCAGCGGGGGTCCCATAGCGGGGGCAGCCACAGATACGCAGTATTTT. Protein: CASSGGPIAGAATDTQYF.

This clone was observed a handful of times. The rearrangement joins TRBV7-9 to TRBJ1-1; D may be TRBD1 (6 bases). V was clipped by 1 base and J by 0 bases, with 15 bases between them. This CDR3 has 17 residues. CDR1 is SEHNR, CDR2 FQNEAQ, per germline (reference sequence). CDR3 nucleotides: TGTGCCAGCAGCTTAGGGGGCACACAGGGCATGAACACTGAAGCTTTCTTT. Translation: CASSLGGTQGMNTEAFF.

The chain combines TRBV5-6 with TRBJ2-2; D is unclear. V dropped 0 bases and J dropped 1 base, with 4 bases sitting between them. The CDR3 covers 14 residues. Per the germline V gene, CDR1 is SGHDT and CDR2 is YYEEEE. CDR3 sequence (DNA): TGTGCCAGCAGCTTGGGACTGAACACCGGGGAGCTGTTTTTT. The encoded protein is CASSLGLNTGELFF. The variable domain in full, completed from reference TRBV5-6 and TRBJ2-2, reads DAGVTQSPTHLIKTRGQQVTLRCSPKSGHDTVSWYQQALGQGPQFIFQYYEEEERQRGNFPDRFSGHQFPNYSSELNVNALLLGDSALYLCASSLGLNTGELFFGEGSRLTVL.

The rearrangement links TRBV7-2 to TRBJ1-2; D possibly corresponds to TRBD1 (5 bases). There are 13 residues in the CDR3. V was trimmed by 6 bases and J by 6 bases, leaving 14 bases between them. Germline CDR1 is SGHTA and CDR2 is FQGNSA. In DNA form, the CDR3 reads TGTGCCAGCAGAAGCGGGGGAGGGGATGGCTACACCTTC. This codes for CASRSGGGDGYTF.

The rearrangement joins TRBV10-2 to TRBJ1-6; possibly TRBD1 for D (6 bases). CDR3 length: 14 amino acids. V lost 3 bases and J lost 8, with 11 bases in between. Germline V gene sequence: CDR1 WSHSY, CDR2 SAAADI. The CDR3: CASSEAGAHSPLHF. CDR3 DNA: TGCGCCAGCAGTGAAGCGGGGGCACATTCACCCCTCCACTTT.

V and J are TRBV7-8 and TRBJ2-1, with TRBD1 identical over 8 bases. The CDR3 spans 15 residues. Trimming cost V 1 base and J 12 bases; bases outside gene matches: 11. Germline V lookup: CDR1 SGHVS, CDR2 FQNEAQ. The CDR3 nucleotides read TGTGCCAGCAGCTTAGGACAGGGGCCGCCCGAGAGGCAGTTCTTC. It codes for CASSLGQGPPERQFF. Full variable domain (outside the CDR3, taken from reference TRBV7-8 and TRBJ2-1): GAGVSQSPRYKVAKRGQDVALRCDPISGHVSLFWYQQALGQGPEFLTYFQNEAQLDKSGLPSDRFFAERPEGSVSTLKIQRTQQEDSAVYLCASSLGQGPPERQFFGPGTRLTVL.

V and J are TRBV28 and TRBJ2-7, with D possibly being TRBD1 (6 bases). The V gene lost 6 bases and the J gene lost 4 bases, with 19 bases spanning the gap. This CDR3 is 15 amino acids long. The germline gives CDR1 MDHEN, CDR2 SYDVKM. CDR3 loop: CASRGLQGWRYEQYF. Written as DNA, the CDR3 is TGTGCCAGCAGAGGGCTCCAGGGGTGGAGATACGAGCAGTACTTC.

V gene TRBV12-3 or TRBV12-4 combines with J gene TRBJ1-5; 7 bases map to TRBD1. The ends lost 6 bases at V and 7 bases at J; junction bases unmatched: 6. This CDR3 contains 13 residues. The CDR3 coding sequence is TGTGCCAGCAGCCCGGGACAGCTACAGCCCCAGCATTTT. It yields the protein CASSPGQLQPQHF.

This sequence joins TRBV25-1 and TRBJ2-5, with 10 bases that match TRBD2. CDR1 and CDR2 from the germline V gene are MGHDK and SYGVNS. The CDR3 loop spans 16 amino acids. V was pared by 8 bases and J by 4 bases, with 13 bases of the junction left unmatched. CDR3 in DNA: TGTGCCAGCTCCTGGTGGGAGCGGGGGGGATTAGAGACCCAGTACTTC. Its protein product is CASSWWERGGLETQYF.

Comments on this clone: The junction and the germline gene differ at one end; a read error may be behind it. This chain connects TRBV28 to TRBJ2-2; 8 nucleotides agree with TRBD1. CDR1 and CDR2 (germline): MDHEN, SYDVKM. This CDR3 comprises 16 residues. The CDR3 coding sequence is TGTGCCAGGAGTTGGTCCCCGGACAGGGTCTCCGGGGAGCTGTTTTTT. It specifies CARSWSPDRVSGELFF.

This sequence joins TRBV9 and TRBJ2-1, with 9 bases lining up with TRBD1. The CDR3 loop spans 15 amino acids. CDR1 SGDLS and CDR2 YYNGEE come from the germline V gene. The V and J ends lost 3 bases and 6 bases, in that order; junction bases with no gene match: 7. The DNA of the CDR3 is TGTGCCAGCAGCGCGGCGGGACAGGGAAGCAATGAGCAGTTCTTC. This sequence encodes CASSAAGQGSNEQFF.